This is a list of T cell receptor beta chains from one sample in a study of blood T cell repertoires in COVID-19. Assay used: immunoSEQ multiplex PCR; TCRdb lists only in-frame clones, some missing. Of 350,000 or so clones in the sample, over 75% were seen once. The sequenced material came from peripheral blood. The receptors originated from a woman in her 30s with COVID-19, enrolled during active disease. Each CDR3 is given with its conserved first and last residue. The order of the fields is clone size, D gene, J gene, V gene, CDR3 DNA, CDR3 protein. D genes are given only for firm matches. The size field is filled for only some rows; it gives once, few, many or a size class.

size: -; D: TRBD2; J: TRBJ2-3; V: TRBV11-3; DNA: TGTGCCAGCAGCTCTCGGACTAGCGGGAGTCGTACAGATACGCAGTATTTT; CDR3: CASSSRTSGSRTDTQYF
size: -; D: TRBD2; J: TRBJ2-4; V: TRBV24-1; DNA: TGTGCCACCAGTGATTCTCGGGGTAGCGGGTATTCGGACATTCAGTACTTC; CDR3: CATSDSRGSGYSDIQYF
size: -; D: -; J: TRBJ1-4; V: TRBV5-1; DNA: TGCGCCAGCAGCTTGGAGGGGGTGAGGGAAAAACTGTTTTTT; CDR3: CASSLEGVREKLFF
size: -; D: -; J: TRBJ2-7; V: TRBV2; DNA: TGTGCCAGCAAGTACCAGGGGGGAACCTACGAGCAGTACTTC; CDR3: CASKYQGGTYEQYF
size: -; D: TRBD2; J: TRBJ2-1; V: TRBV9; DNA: TGTGCCAGCAGCTTCTCAGCGGGAGGCTCCTACAATGAGCAGTTCTTC; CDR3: CASSFSAGGSYNEQFF
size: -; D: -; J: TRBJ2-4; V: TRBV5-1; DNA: TGCGCCAGCAGCTCGTCAACCGGCAAAAACATTCAGTACTTC; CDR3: CASSSSTGKNIQYF
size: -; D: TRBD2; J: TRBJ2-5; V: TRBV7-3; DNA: TGTGCCAGCAGCTTACGCGGGAGGGGTGGTATTGAGACCCAGTACTTC; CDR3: CASSLRGRGGIETQYF
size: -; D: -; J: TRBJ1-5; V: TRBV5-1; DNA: TGCGCCAGCAGCTTGGATTACCAAGAGCCGCCGCGTTGCAATCAGCCCCAGCATTTT; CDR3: CASSLDYQEPPRCNQPQHF
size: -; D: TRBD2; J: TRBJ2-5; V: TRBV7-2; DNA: TGTGCCAGCAGCTTACTGGGGGGAGGGCGTGAGACCCAGTACTTC; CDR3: CASSLLGGGRETQYF
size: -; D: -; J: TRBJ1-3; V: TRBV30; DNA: TGTGCCTGGGGGTTGAGTGTCTCTGGAAACACCATATATTTT; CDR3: CAWGLSVSGNTIYF
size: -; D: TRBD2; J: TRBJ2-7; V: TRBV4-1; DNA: TGCGCCAGCAGCCTCTCCGCGGCGGAGGGAGGGATTTACGAGCAGTACTTC; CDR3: CASSLSAAEGGIYEQYF
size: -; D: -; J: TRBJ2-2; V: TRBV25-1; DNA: TGTGCCAGCAGTGAACGGGGGGCTCGGTGGACCGGGGAGCTGTTTTTT; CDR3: CASSERGARWTGELFF
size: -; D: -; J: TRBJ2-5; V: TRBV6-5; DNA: TGTGCCAGCAGTTTCCAAGCGGGTCGGGAGACCCAGTACTTC; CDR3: CASSFQAGRETQYF
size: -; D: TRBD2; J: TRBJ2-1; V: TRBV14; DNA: TGTGCCAGCAGCCAAAATTGGTTAGCGGGAGTAAATGAGCAGTTCTTC; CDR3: CASSQNWLAGVNEQFF
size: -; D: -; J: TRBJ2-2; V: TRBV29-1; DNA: TGCAGCGTTGCTCCGGCGCGGGCCACCGGGGAGCTGTTTTTT; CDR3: CSVAPARATGELFF
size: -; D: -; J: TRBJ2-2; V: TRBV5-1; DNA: TGCGCCAGCAGCTCCAGGGAGGCCGGGACCGGGGAGCTGTTTTTT; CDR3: CASSSREAGTGELFF
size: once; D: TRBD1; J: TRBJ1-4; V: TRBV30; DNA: TGTGCCTTCGCACAGGGGGCTGAAAAACTGTTTTTT; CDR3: CAFAQGAEKLFF
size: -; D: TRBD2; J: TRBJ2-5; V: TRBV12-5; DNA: TGTGCTAGTGGCCCAAGCGGGAGGTGGGAGACCCAGTACTTC; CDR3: CASGPSGRWETQYF
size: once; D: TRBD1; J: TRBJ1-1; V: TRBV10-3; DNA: TGTGCCATCAGTGAGGGACAGGGGGGTACTGAAGCTTTCTTT; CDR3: CAISEGQGGTEAFF
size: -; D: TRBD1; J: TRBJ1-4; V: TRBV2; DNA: TGTGCCAGCGGTATTTCGGGACAGGGGGAAAAACTGTTTTTT; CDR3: CASGISGQGEKLFF
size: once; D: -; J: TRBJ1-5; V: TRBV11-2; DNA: TGTGCCAGCAGCTTAGAGGCAGGCGATTTGCAGCCCCAGCATTTT; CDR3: CASSLEAGDLQPQHF
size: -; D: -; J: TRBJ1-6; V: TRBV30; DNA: TGTGCCTGGAGTGTAGTAGAGGGCTGGGATTCACCCCTCCACTTT; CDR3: CAWSVVEGWDSPLHF
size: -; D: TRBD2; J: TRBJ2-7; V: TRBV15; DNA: TGTGCCACCAGCAGAGATCGGGGCGGGAGATCCCTCGAGCAGTACTTC; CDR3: CATSRDRGGRSLEQYF
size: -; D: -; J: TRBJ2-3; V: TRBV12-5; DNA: TGTGCTAGTGGTCGGACACAATCAGATACGCAGTATTTT; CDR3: CASGRTQSDTQYF
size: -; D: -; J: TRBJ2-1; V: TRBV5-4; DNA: TGTGCCAGCAGCTTGCCGGGGGCCTACAATGAGCAGTTCTTC; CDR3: CASSLPGAYNEQFF
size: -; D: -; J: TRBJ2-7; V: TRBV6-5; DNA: TGTGCCAGCAGTCTCCGGGGGATTTCCTACGAGCAGTACTTC; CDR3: CASSLRGISYEQYF
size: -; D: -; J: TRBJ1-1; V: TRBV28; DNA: TGTGCCAGCAGTTTAAGGTCTGGAGAATCTGAAGCTTTCTTT; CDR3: CASSLRSGESEAFF
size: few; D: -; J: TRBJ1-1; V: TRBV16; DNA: TGTGCCAGCAGCCAATCTGCGGGGAACACTGAAGCTTTCTTT; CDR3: CASSQSAGNTEAFF
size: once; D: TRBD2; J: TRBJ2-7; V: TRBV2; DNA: TGTGCCAGCATGGGATCCGGGACTAGCGGGAGGGCGAGCTCCTACGAGCAGTACTTC; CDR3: CASMGSGTSGRASSYEQYF
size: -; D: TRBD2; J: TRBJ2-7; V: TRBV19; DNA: TGTGCCAGTAGCTGGGGTAGCGGGAGGGGATACGAGCAGTACTTC; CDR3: CASSWGSGRGYEQYF
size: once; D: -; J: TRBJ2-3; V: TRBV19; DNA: TGTGCCAGTCGGGCGGGCGGAGGGGCAGATACGCAGTATTTT; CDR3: CASRAGGGADTQYF
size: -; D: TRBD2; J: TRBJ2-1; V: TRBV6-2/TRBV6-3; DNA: TGTGCCAGCAGTTACTCGTTTAGCGGGAGGGCCGGTGAGCAGTTCTTC; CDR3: CASSYSFSGRAGEQFF
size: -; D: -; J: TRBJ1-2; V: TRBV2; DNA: TGTGCCAGCAGTGAAGCGGCGGGTAGGGTATACGGCTACACCTTC; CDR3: CASSEAAGRVYGYTF
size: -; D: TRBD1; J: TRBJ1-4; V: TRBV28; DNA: TGTGCCAGCAGTGGTACAGGGGTCCCTTTTCGAAAACTGTTTTTT; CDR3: CASSGTGVPFRKLFF
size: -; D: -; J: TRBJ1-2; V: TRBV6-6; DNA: TGTGCCAGCAGTTACTCGATACCAGACTATGGCTACACCTTC; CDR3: CASSYSIPDYGYTF
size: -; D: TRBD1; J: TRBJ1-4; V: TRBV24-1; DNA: TGTGCCACCAGTGATCCACAGGGGAACGGTGAAAAACTGTTTTTT; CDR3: CATSDPQGNGEKLFF
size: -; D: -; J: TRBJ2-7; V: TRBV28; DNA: TGTGCCAGCAGAGGTGGGGCCTTAAGGTCCCACGAGCAGTACTTC; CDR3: CASRGGALRSHEQYF